This entry concerns a single T cell receptor beta chain. Its antigen is still unknown. This entry belongs to a study of identifying expanded T cells in peripheral blood. Regarding the study as a whole: Clone count variance between approximately two-week samples rose with total template count. Differentially abundant clones: around 1.2 between replicates, approximately 15 at around 14 days, less than 25 at four.

Profiled with immunoSEQ multiplex PCR; TCRdb holds only in-frame clones, not every one. Counted here are roughly 82,000 clones, 84% occurring once; the ten biggest clones make up about 18%. Collection occurred without any documented infections or immune events in donors. Germline lookup yields CDR1 SNHLY and CDR2 FYNNEI. The J segment lost 6 bases and the V segment lost 7 bases, leaving 10 bases of the junction unmatched. The CDR3 loop spans 17 amino acids. Material for sequencing was blood. The chain joins TRBV2 to TRBJ2-4; 15 bases map to TRBD2. The receptor comes from a person between 18 and 70 years old in good health. CDR3 DNA: TGTGCCAGCACTCGCCCGGGACTAGCGGGAGGCGGAAACATTCAGTACTTC. Protein product: CASTRPGLAGGGNIQYF.